Reported below is one T cell receptor beta chain. The antigen it recognizes is unknown. Within one base of it there is no much larger clone, and no base qualities were kept. The sample belongs to a study of blood T cell repertoires in COVID-19 (dated by TCRdb to about 2020). Turning to the overall study: Collaborator samples came from the United States, Italy and Spain and covered acute and convalescent phases of COVID-19. The samples were drawn from the first 160 participants of the ongoing ImmuneRACE study and from over a thousand subjects provided by 6 global collaborators. Where HLA class I and class II types were available, the types were taken from metadata supplied by the sample provider, not from assay-based typing. The repertoires were made available in a free public database intended to serve as a resource for research on the immune response to SARS-CoV-2. Deeply sampled blood TCRbeta repertoires from subjects exposed to, actively infected with, or recovered from COVID-19 were included in the dataset. The material from the prospective study consisted of cDNA or gDNA derived from T cells, B-cell-depleted T cells, or PBMCs. Nearly every sample came with metadata listing a de-identified subject ID, COVID-19 status, age in years and sex. Beyond this particular receptor, the publication reports: The quantity of clinical and demographic metadata differed by source and by participant and was supplied without curation.

CDR1 and CDR2, per the germline V gene (reference sequence), are LNHDA and SQIVND. Its CDR3 holds 15 amino acids, cysteine through phenylalanine. Only the CDR3 portion is preserved as DNA: 45 bases, with reading frame beginning at the first base. V lost 1 base and J lost 0 bases; the stretch between them is 7 bases long. Collaborating institutions collected whole blood in K2EDTA tubes following their own protocols. Collaborator samples were shipped for TCRbeta analysis as frozen whole blood, isolated PBMCs, or DNA extracted from either sample type. TCRbeta CDR3 regions were amplified from genomic DNA by means of the immunoSEQ Assay, a bias-controlled multiplex PCR. The paper's processing steps were these. Nucleated cell counts per sample were estimated from amplification of reference gene primers within the assay. To quantify the absolute abundance of each unique TCRbeta CDR3 rearrangement, sequence reads were collapsed and filtered. For each sample, productive Simpson clonality was calculated by taking the square root of Simpson's diversity index across productive rearrangements. TCRdb mirrors the immuneACCESS table, restricted to in-frame sequences. Some clones are absent from its copies; in checked studies, under half trace to an unresolved V gene, and the reason for the others is unknown. V, J and clone size were drawn from that table, and D and trimming were deduced from the DNA. The sample yields 100,000 or so clones; around 88% were counted once. 5% of the sample is held by the ten biggest clonotypes.

The source of this sequence is a human donor in a cohort sampled during active COVID-19. Recombination joined TRBV19 with TRBJ1-5, with no reliable assignment of the D segment. Sequencing was done on a sample of peripheral blood. CDR3 region: CASSIGQYSNQPQHF. The DNA sequence reads TGTGCCAGTAGTATAGGTCAGTATAGCAATCAGCCCCAGCATTTT.